Below, 17 T cell receptor beta chains from the same sample are listed, as sequenced in a study of T cells after yellow fever vaccination. TCRdb redid the calling of the 5' RACE reads with MiXCR, one entry per CDR3 protein. Counted here are about 73,000 distinct CDR3 sequences, over 7.5% occurring once; the ten biggest clones make up about two fifths. Specimen: CD8+ T cells sorted from PBMCs, collected on the day of the yellow fever booster vaccination. All receptors derive from a man under 40 who received the YFV17D yellow fever vaccine.

The chain employs TRBV29-1 and TRBJ2-7; 10 positions match TRBD2. Germline values: CDR1 SQVTM, CDR2 ANQGSEA. The CDR3 is 13 residues long. The junction had 0 bases not matched to a gene; V was cut back by 1 base and J by 3 bases. DNA for the CDR3: TGCAGCGTTGAAGCTAGCGGGAGCTACGAGCAGTACTTC. As protein: CSVEASGSYEQYF.

The chain has TRBV11-3 and TRBJ2-1; TRBD2 might be the D (5 bases). The CDR3 sequence is 16 residues long. The V end lost 5 bases, the J end lost 0 bases, and 14 bases lay between the germline ends. Per germline, CDR1 SGHNT and CDR2 YENEEA. The CDR3, as DNA: TGTGCCAGCAGCCCCTTGACGGGAAGCTCCTACAATGAGCAGTTCTTC. Translated: CASSPLTGSSYNEQFF.

A few counts support this clonotype. This chain joins TRBV2 and TRBJ1-2; D perhaps matches TRBD1 (6 bases). Trimming left V 7 bases short and J 4 bases short, with 19 bases between. The length of the CDR3 is 15 residues. The germline V gene encodes CDR1 SNHLY and CDR2 FYNNEI. The DNA of the CDR3 is TGTGCCAGCACCCAAACAGGGCACACGTCCTATGGCTACACCTTC. Translated: CASTQTGHTSYGYTF.

This clonotype turned up a few times. The gene calls are TRBV10-3 and TRBJ1-5; no clear D gene. V lost 0 bases and J lost 7, with 10 bases in between. There are 14 residues in the CDR3. From germline, CDR1 is ENHRY and CDR2 SYGVKD. Here the CDR3 reads CAISESGPLQPQHF. In DNA form, the CDR3 reads TGTGCCATCAGTGAGTCAGGACCCTTGCAGCCCCAGCATTTT.

This clonotype was detected only a few times. CDR3 sequence: CASIAGTDTQYF. The CDR3 DNA reads as TGTGCCAGCATCGCAGGCACAGATACGCAGTATTTT. The rearrangement links TRBV7-2 to TRBJ2-3; D unresolved. The CDR3 runs 12 residues. CDR1 is SGHTA, CDR2 FQGNSA, per germline. V was cut by 7 bases and J by 1 base, with 6 bases left in between.

This clonotype was counted many times. The rearrangement links TRBV9 to TRBJ2-7, with a weak D call TRBD2 (6 bases). CDR3 length: 13 residues. The V end was cut by 3 bases, the J end by 3 bases, with 10 bases between. CDR1 is SGDLS, CDR2 YYNGEE, per germline. The CDR3 sequence: CASSEEGLYEQYF. CDR3 DNA sequence: TGTGCCAGCAGCGAGGAGGGGCTCTACGAGCAGTACTTC.

This clonotype was counted many times. The chain couples TRBV12-3 or TRBV12-4 to TRBJ2-3; no definite D call. The V end was cut by 4 bases, the J end by 1 base, with 9 bases between. The CDR3 is made up of 14 amino acids. CDR3 sequence: CASSSLSRTDTQYF. For the CDR3, the DNA is TGTGCCAGCAGTTCCCTCTCCCGCACAGATACGCAGTATTTT.

This clonotype has ten or more counts. V usage is TRBV7-9 and J usage is TRBJ2-5, with D uncertain. From germline, CDR1 is SEHNR and CDR2 FQNEAQ (reference sequence). V lost 5 bases, J lost 2 bases, and 15 bases lay in between. The CDR3 is 15 amino acids. CDR3: CASSPPAEVQETQYF. CDR3 in DNA: TGTGCCAGCAGCCCTCCCGCCGAAGTACAAGAGACCCAGTACTTC.

This clonotype showed up many times. The chain has TRBV20-1 and TRBJ2-5, with D possibly matching TRBD1 (5 bases). Germline-derived CDR1 and CDR2 are DFQATT and SNEGSKA (reference sequence). The CDR3 covers 13 residues. Trimming took off 6 bases at V and 5 bases at J, with 16 bases between the two ends. The CDR3 loop is CSAEAGYGETQYF. For the CDR3, the DNA is TGCAGTGCCGAGGCAGGGTATGGGGAGACCCAGTACTTC.

This clonotype was seen more than once but under ten times. The genes are TRBV5-1 and TRBJ2-7; D ambiguous. Between the trimmed V and J ends, which lost 0 bases and 3 bases, there was a span of 7 bases. Germline values: CDR1 SGHRS, CDR2 YFSETQ. The CDR3 has 13 residues. Written as DNA, the CDR3 is TGCGCCAGCAGCTTGGAACCCCACTACGAGCAGTACTTC. The encoded protein is CASSLEPHYEQYF.

CDR3 nucleotides: TGTGCCAGCAGTGGTTTTTTAAGCCCTGCTGAGCAGTTCTTC. Protein: CASSGFLSPAEQFF. The rearrangement links TRBV2 to TRBJ2-1, with D hard to call. Germline CDR1 reads SNHLY; CDR2 reads FYNNEI. The CDR3 spans 14 residues. Trimming took off 4 bases at V and 9 bases at J, with 16 bases between the two ends.

Ten or more counts support this clonotype. The rearrangement uses TRBV5-1 and TRBJ1-6, with D unresolved. This CDR3 spans 12 amino acids. Trimming took 5 bases from V and 8 from J, leaving 8 bases between them. Germline-derived CDR1 and CDR2 are SGHRS and YFSETQ. CDR3 sequence: CASRSEDSPLHF. As DNA, the CDR3 is TGCGCCAGCAGATCGGAGGATTCACCCCTCCACTTT.

This clonotype was seen a handful of times. This chain uses TRBV20-1 with TRBJ1-5; maybe TRBD1 (6 bases). In germline, CDR1 is DFQATT, CDR2 SNEGSKA (reference sequence). The CDR3 totals 15 residues. V was pared by 3 bases and J by 11 bases, with 23 bases between. The CDR3 DNA is TGCAGTGCTAGGAGTGGGGACACCGGGGCCGTGTCCCAGCATTTT. Translation: CSARSGDTGAVSQHF.

The chain links TRBV5-5 to TRBJ1-5; 7 bases match TRBD1. Germline CDR1 SGHKS, CDR2 YYEKEE (reference sequence). The CDR3 spans 13 residues. V was pared by 6 bases and J by 4 bases, with 4 bases of the junction left unmatched. CDR3 bases: TGTGCCAGCAAAACAGGGGAGAATCAGCCCCAGCATTTT. This encodes CASKTGENQPQHF.

This chain connects TRBV13 to TRBJ1-1; D is undetermined. V was clipped by 7 bases and J by 8 bases, with 14 bases between them. Per germline, CDR1 PRHDT and CDR2 FYEKMQ (reference sequence). This CDR3 spans 12 amino acids. The DNA of the CDR3 is TGTGCCAGCACCCCTGGTGCGGTAGAAGCTTTCTTT. As protein: CASTPGAVEAFF.

The sample holds a few counts of this clonotype. This chain uses TRBV5-6 with TRBJ1-1; possible D gene TRBD1, 5 bases. The CDR3 length is 14 residues. Trimming took 3 bases from V and 3 from J, leaving 12 bases between them. The V gene's germline CDR1 is SGHDT and CDR2 YYEEEE. CDR3 sequence (DNA): TGTGCCAGCAGCTACCACCTGACAGACACTGAAGCTTTCTTT. It is translated as CASSYHLTDTEAFF.

This clonotype was counted many times. The chain combines TRBV21-1 with TRBJ1-1; the table calls TRBD1, which could not be checked here. TRBV21-1 is recorded as a pseudogene. The CDR3 has 12 amino acids. In DNA, the CDR3 is TGTGCCAGCAGCAAAAACAGGGGGCGAGCTTTCTTT. Its protein product is CASSKNRGRAFF.